What follows are 18 T cell receptor beta chains derived from one specimen sequenced in a study of control samples from healthy donors and cancer patients. Sequencing was performed with immunoSEQ multiplex PCR; in TCRdb, only in-frame clones are kept and a portion is missing. The repertoire holds 20,000 to 25,000 clones, with roughly 80% as singletons. The source material was PBMCs. The source is a man in his 60s with colorectal cancer.

The CDR3: CASSLGAAPPNEQFF. CDR3 bases: TGTGCCAGCAGCTTGGGGGCAGCCCCCCCCAATGAGCAGTTCTTC. The rearrangement joins TRBV5-4 to TRBJ2-1; no definite D call. The CDR3 runs 15 residues. Trimming stripped 0 bases from V and 6 bases from J, with 13 bases between. Germline CDR1 is SGHNT and CDR2 is YYREEE (reference sequence).

This chain joins TRBV6-5 and TRBJ2-3, with 7 bases aligning to TRBD2. V lost 8 bases to trimming and J lost 2 bases; unmatched junction nucleotides: 4. This CDR3 is 13 amino acids long. Germline lookup yields CDR1 MNHEY and CDR2 SVGAGI. CDR3 in DNA: TGTGCCAGCCTAAGCGGGACCACAGATACGCAGTATTTT. Protein: CASLSGTTDTQYF.

V usage is TRBV5-1 and J usage is TRBJ1-1, with D unresolved. CDR3 length: 13 residues. V lost 1 base and J lost 0, with 4 bases in between. The germline V gene encodes CDR1 SGHRS and CDR2 YFSETQ. The CDR3 coding sequence is TGCGCCAGCAGCTTGTACTTGAACACTGAAGCTTTCTTT. This sequence encodes CASSLYLNTEAFF.

V is TRBV7-8 and J is TRBJ2-1; D tentatively fits TRBD1 or TRBD2 (6 bases each). V was cut by 4 bases and J by 6 bases, with 19 bases left in between. Germline V lookup: CDR1 SGHVS, CDR2 FQNEAQ. The CDR3 runs to 16 residues. DNA of the CDR3: TGTGCCAGCAGCTCATTGGTGGGGGGCGAGGCCAATGAGCAGTTCTTC. This sequence encodes CASSSLVGGEANEQFF.

This clone was seen once. The V and J genes are TRBV3-1 (or the pseudogene TRBV3-2) and TRBJ2-1; 7 positions agree with TRBD2. Germline-derived CDR1 and CDR2 are LGHDT and YNNKEL (reference sequence). The CDR3 extends over 15 amino acids. V trimming: 0 bases; J trimming: 2 bases; junction bases outside the gene matches: 1. CDR3 coding DNA: TGTGCCAGCAGCCAAGAAGCGGGGCCCTACAATGAGCAGTTCTTC. Translating gives CASSQEAGPYNEQFF.

The chain's CDR3 is CASSYGGRGAEAFF. As DNA, the CDR3 is TGTGCCAGCAGTTACGGGGGGCGCGGGGCTGAAGCTTTCTTT. The chain combines TRBV6-5 with TRBJ1-1, with D perhaps matching TRBD1 (6 bases). There are 14 residues in the CDR3. Trimming took 2 bases from V and 6 from J, leaving 13 bases between them. Looked up from germline, CDR1 is MNHEY and CDR2 is SVGAGI.

This chain uses TRBV5-6 with TRBJ2-6; D is undetermined. The CDR3 runs 15 residues. V was pared by 0 bases and J by 4 bases, with 8 bases between. Germline CDR1 and CDR2: SGHDT and YYEEEE. As DNA, the CDR3 is TGTGCCAGCAGCTTGGGGGGTTCAGGGGCCAACGTCCTGACTTTC. Residues: CASSLGGSGANVLTF.

CDR3 sequence reads: CASSLTGQLPSNSPLHF. The CDR3, as DNA: TGTGCCAGCAGCTTGACTGGACAGCTACCGTCTAATTCACCCCTCCACTTT. This sequence joins TRBV5-4 and TRBJ1-6; D is perhaps TRBD1 (6 bases). Germline CDR1 SGHNT, CDR2 YYREEE (reference sequence). This CDR3 is built from 17 residues. Trimming removed 1 base from V and 6 bases from J, with 17 bases in between.

V usage is TRBV11-2 and J usage is TRBJ1-1; 7 nucleotides agree with TRBD1. The CDR3 has 16 residues. J was trimmed by 5 bases and V by 3 bases; bases with no gene match: 12. Germline CDR1 and CDR2: SGHAT and FQNNGV. DNA for the CDR3: TGTGCCAGCAGCTTCCTCGCCGGGACAGACTTAACTGAAGCTTTCTTT. Amino acids: CASSFLAGTDLTEAFF.

The chain is built from TRBV19 and TRBJ2-3, with TRBD2 as a possible D gene (5 bases). V was pared by 6 bases and J by 6 bases, with 22 bases between. The V gene's germline CDR1 is LNHDA and CDR2 SQIVND (reference sequence). CDR3 length: 16 amino acids. The CDR3 region has the DNA TGTGCCAGTAGAGATCGGGGAGTCGGGTCCTCGGATACGCAGTATTTT. Protein: CASRDRGVGSSDTQYF.

The chain recombines TRBV11-3 with TRBJ2-7; TRBD1 is a possible D gene (6 bases). CDR3 length: 14 residues. CDR1 is SGHNT and CDR2 is YENEEA in the germline V gene. The ends were cut back, 5 bases at V and 0 bases at J, with 11 bases in the middle. CDR3 residues: CASSPHRDSYEQYF. The CDR3 coding sequence is TGTGCCAGCAGCCCTCACAGGGACTCCTACGAGCAGTACTTC. Using reference TRBV11-3 and TRBJ2-7 for the parts outside the CDR3, the full variable domain is EAGVVQSPRYKIIEKKQPVAFWCNPISGHNTLYWYLQNLGQGPELLIRYENEEAVDDSQLPKDRFSAERLKGVDSTLKIQPAELGDSAVYLCASSPHRDSYEQYFGPGTRLTVT.

The chain joins TRBV6-2 or TRBV6-3 to TRBJ2-7; unclear D gene. Per germline, CDR1 MNHEY and CDR2 SVGEGT. This CDR3 contains 13 residues. Trimming took 5 bases from V and 6 from J, leaving 14 bases between them. The CDR3 protein is CASSAQPGSEQYF. The CDR3 coding sequence is TGTGCCAGCAGTGCTCAACCAGGATCCGAGCAGTACTTC.

This clone was observed once. The chain has TRBV2 and TRBJ2-2; D unclear. Looked up from germline, CDR1 is SNHLY and CDR2 is FYNNEI. Trimming removed 4 bases from V and 1 base from J, with 10 bases in between. CDR3 length: 15 amino acids. The CDR3 nucleotides read TGTGCCAGCAGTGTGGGGTTGGGGAACACCGGGGAGCTGTTTTTT. Encoded protein: CASSVGLGNTGELFF.

This clone appeared a single time. The chain carries TRBV2 and TRBJ2-1; D is possibly TRBD2 (5 bases). Trimming left V 8 bases short and J 2 bases short, with 16 bases between. The germline V gene encodes CDR1 SNHLY and CDR2 FYNNEI. This CDR3 has 15 amino acids. The CDR3 DNA is TGTGCCAGCGGGATGGACTTCTCGACCTACAATGAGCAGTTCTTC. It yields the protein CASGMDFSTYNEQFF.

The chain carries TRBV24-1 and TRBJ1-2; D ambiguous. The V gene lost 2 bases and the J gene lost 5 bases, with 14 bases spanning the gap. The CDR3 is made up of 15 amino acids. In germline, CDR1 is KGHDR, CDR2 SFDVKD. CDR3 in DNA: TGTGCCACCAGTGATTCACTGACACTTGTTTATGGCTACACCTTC. It specifies CATSDSLTLVYGYTF.

This chain joins TRBV5-1 and TRBJ1-1, with a tentative D call TRBD1 (5 bases). Germline V CDR1 and CDR2: SGHRS, YFSETQ. V dropped 6 bases and J dropped 2 bases, with 17 bases sitting between them. This CDR3 spans 15 amino acids. Here the CDR3 DNA reads TGCGCCAGCATCCCAACAGGTGGGGATAACACTGAAGCTTTCTTT. It yields the protein CASIPTGGDNTEAFF.

The chain combines TRBV27 with TRBJ2-1, with a possible D match to TRBD1 (5 bases). CDR1 and CDR2 (germline): MNHEY, SMNVEV (reference sequence). The CDR3 covers 16 residues. With 2 bases removed from V and 5 bases from J, the gap between germline ends came to 16 bases. The CDR3 nucleotides read TGTGCCAGCAGTTTAACGGTCACCTGGACAAACAATGAGCAGTTCTTC. Translating gives CASSLTVTWTNNEQFF.

This clone was seen a single time. The CDR3 sequence: CASSRGTGSQPQHF. The CDR3 coding sequence is TGTGCCAGCAGCCGAGGGACAGGGAGTCAGCCCCAGCATTTT. The V gene is TRBV7-8, the J gene TRBJ1-5, with TRBD1 matching over 9 bases. V lost 5 bases to trimming and J lost 6 bases; unmatched junction nucleotides: 5. Germline CDR1 is SGHVS and CDR2 is FQNEAQ. This CDR3 is built from 14 residues.